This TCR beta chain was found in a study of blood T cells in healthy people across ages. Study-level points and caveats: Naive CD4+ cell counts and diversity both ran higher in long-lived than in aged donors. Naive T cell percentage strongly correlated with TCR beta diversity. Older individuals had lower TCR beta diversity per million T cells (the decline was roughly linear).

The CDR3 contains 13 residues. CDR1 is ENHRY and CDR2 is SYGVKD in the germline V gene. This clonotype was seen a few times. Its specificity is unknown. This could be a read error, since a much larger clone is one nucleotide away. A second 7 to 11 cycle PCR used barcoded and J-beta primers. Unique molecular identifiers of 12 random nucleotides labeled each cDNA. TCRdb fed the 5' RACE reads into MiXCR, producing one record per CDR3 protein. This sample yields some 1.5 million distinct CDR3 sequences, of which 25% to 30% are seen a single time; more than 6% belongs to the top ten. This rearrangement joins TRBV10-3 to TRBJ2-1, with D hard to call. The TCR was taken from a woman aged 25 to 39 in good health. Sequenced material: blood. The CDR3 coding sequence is TGTGCCATCTGTGAGGATTCCTACAATGAGCAGTTCTTC. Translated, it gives CAICEDSYNEQFF.